This T cell receptor (beta chain) emerged from a study of blood T cell repertoires in COVID-19. Study at large: The study drew acute and convalescent COVID-19 samples from the United States, Italy and Spain. PBMCs, B-cell-depleted T cells, or T cells were the source of the cDNA or gDNA that made up the material.

V lost 4 bases and J 3 bases, leaving 4 bases between the germline ends. Germline CDR1 reads SNHLY; CDR2 reads FYNNEI. The CDR3 runs to 13 residues. Per the study methods: Amplification from reference gene primers served as the basis for estimated nucleated cell counts. TCRdb's table, derived via immunoSEQ multiplex PCR, lists solely in-frame clones and lacks some. For V, J and clone size, that table is used; D and trimming come from the DNA. In the table there are roughly 82,000 clones, 80% to 90% of which are singletons. This TCR came from a woman between 55 and 75 years old with acute or convalescent COVID-19. The genes are TRBV2 and TRBJ2-6, with unresolved D. Specimen: peripheral blood. In DNA, the CDR3 is TGTGCCAGCAGTGCTTTTGGGGCCAACGTCCTGACTTTC. Encoded protein: CASSAFGANVLTF.